This T cell receptor (beta chain) was documented in a study of blood T cell repertoires in COVID-19. The protocol was immunoSEQ multiplex PCR, while the TCRdb copy is restricted to in-frame clones and leaves out a portion. The sample lists fewer than 20,000 clones, roughly 87% occurring once. The germline V gene encodes CDR1 LGHDT and CDR2 YNNKEL (reference sequence). Trimming took 2 bases from V and 3 from J; bases not matched to a gene: 6. The CDR3 totals 15 residues. This receptor was obtained from a human donor in a cohort sampled during active COVID-19. The donor label of this sample is uncertain. The specimen was peripheral blood. The chain couples TRBV3-1 (or the pseudogene TRBV3-2) to TRBJ1-1; 7 nucleotides line up with TRBD1. CDR3 residues: CASSQTGVGYTEAFF. The CDR3 region has the DNA TGTGCCAGCAGCCAAACAGGGGTCGGGTACACTGAAGCTTTCTTT.